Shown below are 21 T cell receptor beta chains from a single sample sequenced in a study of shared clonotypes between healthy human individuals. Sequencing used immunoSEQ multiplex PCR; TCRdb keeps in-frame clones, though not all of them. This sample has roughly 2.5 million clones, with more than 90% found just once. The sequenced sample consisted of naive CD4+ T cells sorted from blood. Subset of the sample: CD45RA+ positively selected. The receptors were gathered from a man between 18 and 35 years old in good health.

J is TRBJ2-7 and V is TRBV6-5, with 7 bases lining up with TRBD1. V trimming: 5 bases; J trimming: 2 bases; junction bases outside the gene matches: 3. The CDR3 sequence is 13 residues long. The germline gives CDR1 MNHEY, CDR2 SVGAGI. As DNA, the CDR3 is TGTGCCAGCAGTACGGACAGGACCTACGAGCAGTACTTC. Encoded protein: CASSTDRTYEQYF.

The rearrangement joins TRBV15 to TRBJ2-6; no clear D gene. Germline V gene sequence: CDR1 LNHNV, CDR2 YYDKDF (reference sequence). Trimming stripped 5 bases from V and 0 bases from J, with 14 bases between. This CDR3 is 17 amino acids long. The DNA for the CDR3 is TGTGCCACCAGCGACCCGCCGGGCGTCTCTGGGGCCAACGTCCTGACTTTC. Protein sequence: CATSDPPGVSGANVLTF.

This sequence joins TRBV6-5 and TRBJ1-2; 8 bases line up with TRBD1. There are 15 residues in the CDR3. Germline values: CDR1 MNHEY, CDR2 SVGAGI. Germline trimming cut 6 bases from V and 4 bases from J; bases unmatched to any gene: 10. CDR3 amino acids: CASRFTGGNSYGYTF. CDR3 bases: TGTGCCAGCAGGTTCACAGGGGGGAATAGCTATGGCTACACCTTC.

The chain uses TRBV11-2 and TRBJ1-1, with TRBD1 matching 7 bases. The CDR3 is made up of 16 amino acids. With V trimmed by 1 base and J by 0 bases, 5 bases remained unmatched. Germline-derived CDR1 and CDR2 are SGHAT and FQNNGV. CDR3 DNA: TGTGCCAGCAGCTTAGTTCACAGGGGAATGAACACTGAAGCTTTCTTT. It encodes CASSLVHRGMNTEAFF. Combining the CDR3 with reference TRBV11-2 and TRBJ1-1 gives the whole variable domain EAGVAQSPRYKIIEKRQSVAFWCNPISGHATLYWYQQILGQGPKLLIQFQNNGVVDDSQLPKDRFSAERLKGVDSTLKIQPAKLEDSAVYLCASSLVHRGMNTEAFFGQGTRLTVV.

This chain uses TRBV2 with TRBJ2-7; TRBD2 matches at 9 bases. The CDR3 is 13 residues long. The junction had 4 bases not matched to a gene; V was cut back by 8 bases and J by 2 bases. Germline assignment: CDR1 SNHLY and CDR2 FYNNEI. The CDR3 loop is CASSSGVPYEQYF. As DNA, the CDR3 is TGTGCCAGCTCTAGCGGGGTCCCCTACGAGCAGTACTTC.

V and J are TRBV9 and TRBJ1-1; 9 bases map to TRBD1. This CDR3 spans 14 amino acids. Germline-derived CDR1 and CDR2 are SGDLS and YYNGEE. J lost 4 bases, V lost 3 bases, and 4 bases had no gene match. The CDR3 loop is CASSGKTGGTEAFF. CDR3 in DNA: TGTGCCAGCAGCGGAAAGACAGGGGGCACTGAAGCTTTCTTT.

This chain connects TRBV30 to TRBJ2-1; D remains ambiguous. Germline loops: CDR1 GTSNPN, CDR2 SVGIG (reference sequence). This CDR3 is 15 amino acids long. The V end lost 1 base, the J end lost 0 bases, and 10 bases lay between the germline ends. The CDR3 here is CAWSAGVSSYNEQFF. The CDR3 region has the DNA TGTGCCTGGAGTGCGGGCGTTAGCTCCTACAATGAGCAGTTCTTC.

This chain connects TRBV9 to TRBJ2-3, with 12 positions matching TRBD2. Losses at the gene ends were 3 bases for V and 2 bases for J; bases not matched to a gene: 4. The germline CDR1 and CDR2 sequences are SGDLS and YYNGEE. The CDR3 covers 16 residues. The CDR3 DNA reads TGTGCCAGCAGCGCCCTAGCGGGAGGGCCCACAGATACGCAGTATTTT. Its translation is CASSALAGGPTDTQYF. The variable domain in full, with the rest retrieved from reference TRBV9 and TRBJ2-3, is DSGVTQTPKHLITATGQRVTLRCSPRSGDLSVYWYQQSLDQGLQFLIQYYNGEERAKGNILERFSAQQFPDLHSELNLSSLELGDSALYFCASSALAGGPTDTQYFGPGTRLTVL.

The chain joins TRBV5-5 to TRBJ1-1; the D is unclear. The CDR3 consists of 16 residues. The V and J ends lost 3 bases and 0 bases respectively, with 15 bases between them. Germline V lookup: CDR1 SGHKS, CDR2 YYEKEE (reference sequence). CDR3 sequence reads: CASSSSWGEMNTEAFF. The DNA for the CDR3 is TGTGCCAGCAGCTCCAGCTGGGGAGAAATGAACACTGAAGCTTTCTTT.

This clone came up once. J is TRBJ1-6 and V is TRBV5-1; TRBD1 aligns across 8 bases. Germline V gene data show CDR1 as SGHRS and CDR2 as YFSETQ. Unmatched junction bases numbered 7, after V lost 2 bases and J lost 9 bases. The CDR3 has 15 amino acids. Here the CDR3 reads CASSFTTGGISPLHF. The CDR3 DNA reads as TGCGCCAGCAGCTTTACCACAGGGGGTATTTCACCCCTCCACTTT.

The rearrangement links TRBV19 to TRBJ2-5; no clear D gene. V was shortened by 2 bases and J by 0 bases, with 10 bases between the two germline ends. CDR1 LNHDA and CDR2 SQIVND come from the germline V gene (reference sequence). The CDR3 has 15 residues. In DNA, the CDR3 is TGTGCCAGTAGTATAAGGCGGTGGTACCAAGAGACCCAGTACTTC. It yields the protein CASSIRRWYQETQYF. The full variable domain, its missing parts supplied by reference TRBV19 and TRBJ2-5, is DGGITQSPKYLFRKEGQNVTLSCEQNLNHDAMYWYRQDPGQGLRLIYYSQIVNDFQKGDIAEGYSVSREKKESFPLTVTSAQKNPTAFYLCASSIRRWYQETQYFGPGTRLLVL.

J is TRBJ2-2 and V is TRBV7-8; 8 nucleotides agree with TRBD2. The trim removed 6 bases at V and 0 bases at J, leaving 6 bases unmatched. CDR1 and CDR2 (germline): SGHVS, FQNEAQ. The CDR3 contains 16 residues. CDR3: CASRPFSGANTGELFF. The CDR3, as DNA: TGTGCCAGCAGACCATTTAGCGGGGCGAACACCGGGGAGCTGTTTTTT.

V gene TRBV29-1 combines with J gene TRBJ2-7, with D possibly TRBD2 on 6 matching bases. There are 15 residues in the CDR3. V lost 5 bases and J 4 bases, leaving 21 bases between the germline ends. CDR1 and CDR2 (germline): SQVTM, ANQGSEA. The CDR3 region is CSVSDQGLLAYEQYF. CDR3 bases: TGCAGCGTTTCTGATCAGGGTCTTCTAGCGTACGAGCAGTACTTC.

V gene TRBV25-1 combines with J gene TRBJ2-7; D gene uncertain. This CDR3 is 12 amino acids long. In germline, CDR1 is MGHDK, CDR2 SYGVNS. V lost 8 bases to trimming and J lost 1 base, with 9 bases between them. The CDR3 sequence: CASARSSYEQYF. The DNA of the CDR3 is TGTGCCAGCGCGAGAAGTTCCTACGAGCAGTACTTC.

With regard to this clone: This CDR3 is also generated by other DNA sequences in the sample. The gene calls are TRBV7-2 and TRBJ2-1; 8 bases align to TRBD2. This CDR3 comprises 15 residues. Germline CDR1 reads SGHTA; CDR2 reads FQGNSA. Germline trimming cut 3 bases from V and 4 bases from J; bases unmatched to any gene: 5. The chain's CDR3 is CASSFSGTGYNEQFF. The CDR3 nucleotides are TGTGCCAGCAGCTTTAGCGGGACGGGGTACAATGAGCAGTTCTTC.

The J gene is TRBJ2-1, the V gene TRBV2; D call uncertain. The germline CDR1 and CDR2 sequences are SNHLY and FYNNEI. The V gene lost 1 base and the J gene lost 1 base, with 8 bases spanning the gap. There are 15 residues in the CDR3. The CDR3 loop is CASSEEVLSYNEQFF. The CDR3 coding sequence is TGTGCCAGCAGTGAAGAGGTCCTTTCCTACAATGAGCAGTTCTTC.

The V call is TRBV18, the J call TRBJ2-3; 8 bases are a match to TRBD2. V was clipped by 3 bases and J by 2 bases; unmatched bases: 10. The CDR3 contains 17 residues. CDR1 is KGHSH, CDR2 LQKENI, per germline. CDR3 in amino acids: CASSPNSRTSLTDTQYF. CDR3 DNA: TGTGCCAGCTCACCTAATTCCAGGACTAGCCTCACAGATACGCAGTATTTT.

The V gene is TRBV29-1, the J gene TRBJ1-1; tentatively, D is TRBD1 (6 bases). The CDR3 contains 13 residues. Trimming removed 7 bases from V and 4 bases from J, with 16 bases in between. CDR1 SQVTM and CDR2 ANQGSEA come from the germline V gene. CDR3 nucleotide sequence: TGCAGCGCCGTTACAGGGCGAGGCACTGAAGCTTTCTTT. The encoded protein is CSAVTGRGTEAFF.

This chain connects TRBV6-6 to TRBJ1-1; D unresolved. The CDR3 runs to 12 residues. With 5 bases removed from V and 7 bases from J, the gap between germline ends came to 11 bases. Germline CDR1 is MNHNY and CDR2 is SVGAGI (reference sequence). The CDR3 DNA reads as TGTGCCAGCAGTACTCTGGAGGGTGAAGCTTTCTTT. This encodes CASSTLEGEAFF.

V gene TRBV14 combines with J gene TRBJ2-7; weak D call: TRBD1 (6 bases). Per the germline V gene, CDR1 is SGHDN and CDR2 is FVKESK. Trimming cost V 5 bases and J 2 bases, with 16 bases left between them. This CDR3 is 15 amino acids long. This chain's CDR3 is CASSFGTSEPYEQYF. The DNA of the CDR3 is TGTGCCAGCAGCTTTGGGACAAGCGAACCCTACGAGCAGTACTTC.

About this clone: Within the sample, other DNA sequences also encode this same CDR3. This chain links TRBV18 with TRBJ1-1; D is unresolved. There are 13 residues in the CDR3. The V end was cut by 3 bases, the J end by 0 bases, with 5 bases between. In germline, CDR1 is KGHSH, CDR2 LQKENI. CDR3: CASSPQMNTEAFF. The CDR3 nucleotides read TGTGCCAGCTCACCTCAGATGAACACTGAAGCTTTCTTT.